This T cell receptor beta chain was retrieved from a study of CD8 T cells in Susac syndrome. V was trimmed by 7 bases and J by 5 bases, leaving 14 bases between them. From germline, CDR1 is SQVTM and CDR2 ANQGSEA. This CDR3 is 13 amino acids long. After extraction with the RNeasy kit, roughly 0.45 to 1 ug of the RNA was reverse transcribed using random hexamers. From the immunoSEQ multiplex PCR reads, TCRdb called clonotypes with MiXCR, one entry per CDR3 protein. The sample includes some 200,000 distinct CDR3 sequences, approximately 90% seen only once; the top ten take roughly 0.15%. The clonotype comes from a human donor with multiple sclerosis. The chain carries TRBV29-1 and TRBJ1-4, with D perhaps matching TRBD1 (5 bases). The sequenced material came from CD8+ T cells from PBMCs. This CDR3 reads CSAAGGENEKLFF. In DNA form, the CDR3 reads TGCAGCGCGGCGGGGGGGGAGAATGAAAAACTGTTTTTT.